This entry concerns a single T cell receptor beta chain. This entry comes from a study of blood T cell repertoires in COVID-19. The repertoire was sequenced with immunoSEQ multiplex PCR; TCRdb's copy has only in-frame clones and lacks some. The data contain approximately 210,000 clones, around 94% of them singletons. Sequenced sample: peripheral blood. The receptor comes from a young man with COVID-19, enrolled during active disease.

The CDR3 nucleotides read TGCGCCAGCAGTCAGTCCGGCCCCGAGGAAGTCGGCACCTTC. Amino acids: CASSQSGPEEVGTF. The J gene is TRBJ1-2, the V gene TRBV23-1; D remains unclear. TRBV23-1 is labeled an ORF, and its function is uncertain. The CDR3 extends over 14 amino acids. V was shortened by 3 bases and J by 13 bases, with 21 bases between the two germline ends.